This T cell receptor (beta chain) was captured in a study of cytomegalovirus exposure and HLA in healthy donors. Study details: Researchers found that roughly 80% of 350 to 500 genotyped donors fell within the Caucasian-associated ancestry cluster.

Losses at the gene ends were 4 bases for V and 0 bases for J; bases not matched to a gene: 1. The CDR3 covers 17 residues. CDR1 LGHNA and CDR2 YNFKEQ come from the germline V gene. Details on this clone: Its specificity is unknown.

The PCR employed 60 Vbeta primers together with 13 Jbeta primers. The table came from immunoSEQ multiplex PCR; TCRdb's copy has only in-frame clones and leaves some out. The sample has 73,000 or so clones; around 81% are singletons. Overall study results and limits: Several of the most significant clusters appeared, in a later analysis, to be linked to common viral pathogens.

The receptor comes from a middle-aged man in good health and CMV-seronegative. Sequencing was carried out using PBMCs. V is TRBV4-2 and J is TRBJ2-6; 12 bases map to TRBD1. In nucleotides, the CDR3 is TGTGCCAGCAGCCCGGGACAGGGGGCCTCTGGGGCCAACGTCCTGACTTTC. Translation: CASSPGQGASGANVLTF.